Listed below are T cell receptor beta chains from one sample, sequenced in a study of identical twins. TCRdb recomputed calls from the 5' RACE reads with MiXCR, one row per CDR3 protein. The sample holds approximately 600,000 distinct CDR3 sequences, just over 7% seen once. In addition, the sample was reused for a study of yellow fever vaccine responses in identical twins.

Sequenced sample: PBMCs. The receptors derive from a woman younger than 35 in good health. Each CDR3 is given with its conserved first and last residue. The D gene is left open where the match is weak. Clone size, where shown, is once, few, many, or a class for clones that have expanded.

>TRBJ1-1|TRBV20-1|NA|few
CSARGPAREAFF
TGCAGTGCTAGGGGCCCGGCGAGGGAAGCTTTCTTT
>TRBJ2-1|TRBV7-9|TRBD2|many
CASSTLAGDENEQFF
TGTGCCAGCAGCACACTAGCGGGGGACGAGAATGAGCAGTTCTTC
>TRBJ2-5|TRBV12-3/TRBV12-4|TRBD1|few
CASSSTGGRGETQYF
TGTGCCAGCAGTTCGACAGGGGGCCGAGGAGAGACCCAGTACTTC
>TRBJ2-1|TRBV28|NA|NA
CASRGGTLSYNEQFF
TGTGCCAGCAGAGGTGGGACCCTCTCCTACAATGAGCAGTTCTTC
>TRBJ2-7|TRBV20-1|TRBD1|NA
CSARPGQGALGKTYEQYF
TGCAGTGCTCGTCCGGGACAGGGGGCGCTTGGGAAGACATACGAGCAGTACTTC
>TRBJ2-2|TRBV12-3/TRBV12-4|TRBD1|NA
CASSFYGVARGHTGELFF
TGTGCCAGCAGTTTCTATGGCGTTGCCAGGGGGCACACCGGGGAGCTGTTTTTT
>TRBJ2-5|TRBV12-3/TRBV12-4|TRBD2|NA
CASSRPGGASGQETQYF
TGTGCCAGCAGCCGACCTGGTGGGGCTAGCGGTCAGGAGACCCAGTACTTC
>TRBJ2-1|TRBV24-1|TRBD2|NA
CATSSSGSPTEQFF
TGTGCCACTTCCAGTAGCGGGTCGCCAACTGAGCAGTTCTTC
>TRBJ2-1|TRBV9|TRBD2|many
CASSVVGSGSVSYNEQFF
TGTGCCAGCAGCGTAGTAGGTAGCGGGAGCGTATCCTACAATGAGCAGTTCTTC
>TRBJ2-7|TRBV20-1|TRBD2|many
CSAKLLAGVSYEQYF
TGCAGTGCTAAGCTCCTAGCGGGTGTTTCCTACGAGCAGTACTTC
>TRBJ1-2|TRBV12-3/TRBV12-4|NA|many
CASSLGGSGLGYTF
TGTGCCAGCAGTTTAGGGGGTAGCGGTCTTGGCTACACCTTC
>TRBJ2-7|TRBV3-1|NA|many
CASSHLGSQYEQYF
TGTGCCAGCAGCCACCTCGGGAGTCAGTACGAGCAGTACTTC
>TRBJ2-5|TRBV29-1|TRBD2|NA
CSVSGGYQETQYF
TGCAGCGTCTCGGGGGGGTACCAAGAGACCCAGTACTTC
>TRBJ2-7|TRBV7-2|NA|many
CASSPGLSASYEQYF
TGTGCCAGCAGCCCTGGACTATCCGCCTCCTACGAGCAGTACTTC
>TRBJ2-3|TRBV11-3|NA|many
CASSFLGPRTDTQYF
TGTGCCAGCAGCTTCCTGGGGCCGCGCACAGATACGCAGTATTTT
>TRBJ2-3|TRBV5-1|NA|many
CASSLALTGGGDTQYF
TGCGCCAGCAGCCTGGCTTTGACAGGTGGTGGAGATACGCAGTATTTT
>TRBJ1-4|TRBV5-1|NA|few
CASSFGREGEKLFF
TGCGCCAGCAGCTTTGGCAGGGAGGGTGAAAAACTGTTTTTT
>TRBJ2-3|TRBV6-2/TRBV6-3|NA|NA
CASSLGGRGPPTQYF
TGTGCCAGCAGTCTAGGGGGGCGGGGGCCACCCACGCAGTATTTT